This T cell receptor (beta chain) was sequenced in a study of follicular helper T cells after annual influenza vaccination. About the study: Some donors were sampled over the 2013-2014, 2014-2015 and 2015-2016 vaccinations.

Documented time point: 2015-2016 season, 7 days after influenza vaccination. Between about 40 and 100 mL of blood was drawn per time point. Non-naive CD4+CXCR5+PD-1+ cTfh were sorted into ICOS+CD38+ and ICOS-CD38- fractions. Only in-frame clones appear in the TCRdb table, and some are missing; sequencing was by immunoSEQ multiplex PCR. The sample lists about 4,200 clones, 82% occurring once. The CDR3 sequence is 15 residues long. V lost 5 bases to trimming and J lost 0 bases, with 14 bases between them. Looked up from germline, CDR1 is GTSNPN and CDR2 is SVGIG (reference sequence). This material consisted of CXCR5+ CD38- circulating T follicular helper cells from blood, taken 7 days after influenza vaccination. Stated subset: circulating Tfh, non-naive CD4+CXCR5+PD-1+ (ICOS+CD38+ or ICOS-CD38-). The chain links TRBV30 to TRBJ2-4; a possible D gene is TRBD1 (5 bases). The source of this sequence is an adult who received the influenza vaccine. CDR3 amino acids: CAWETGALAKNIQYF. The CDR3 DNA reads TGTGCCTGGGAAACAGGAGCATTAGCCAAAAACATTCAGTACTTC.